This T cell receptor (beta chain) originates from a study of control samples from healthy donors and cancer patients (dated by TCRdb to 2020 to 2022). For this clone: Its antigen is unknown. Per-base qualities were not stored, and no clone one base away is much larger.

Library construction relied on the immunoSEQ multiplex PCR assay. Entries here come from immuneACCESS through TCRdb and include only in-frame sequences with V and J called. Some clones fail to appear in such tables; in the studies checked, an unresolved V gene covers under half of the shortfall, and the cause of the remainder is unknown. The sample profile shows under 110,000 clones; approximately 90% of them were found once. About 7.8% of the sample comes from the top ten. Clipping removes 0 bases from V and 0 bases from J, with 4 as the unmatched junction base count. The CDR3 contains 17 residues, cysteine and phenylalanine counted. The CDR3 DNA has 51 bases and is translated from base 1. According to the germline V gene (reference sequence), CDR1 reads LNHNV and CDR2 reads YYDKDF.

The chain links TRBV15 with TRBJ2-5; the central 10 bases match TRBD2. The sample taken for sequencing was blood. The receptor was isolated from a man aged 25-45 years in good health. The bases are TGTGCCACCAGCAGAGATATAGCGGGAGGTAACCAAGAGACCCAGTACTTC. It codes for CATSRDIAGGNQETQYF.